These 13 T cell receptor beta chains were all obtained from the same sample, sequenced in a study of blood T cell repertoires in COVID-19. Produced via immunoSEQ multiplex PCR; TCRdb's table is partial and in-frame only. This sample yields around 500,000 clones, of which approximately 88% are seen a single time; about 1.7% belongs to the top ten. The sample taken for sequencing was PBMCs or T cells enriched from blood (not recorded which). These receptor sequences come from a woman aged 40 to 50 who had recovered from COVID-19.

This chain joins TRBV6-6 and TRBJ2-1, with D tentatively TRBD1 (5 bases). Germline CDR1 reads MNHNY; CDR2 reads SVGAGI (reference sequence). This CDR3 spans 16 amino acids. V was pared by 1 base and J by 3 bases, with 13 bases between. The CDR3 is CASSYLGPRGYNEQFF. CDR3 DNA sequence: TGTGCCAGCAGTTACTTGGGGCCTCGAGGCTACAATGAGCAGTTCTTC.

The chain has TRBV10-3 and TRBJ2-7; 8 bases fit TRBD2. The germline CDR1 and CDR2 sequences are ENHRY and SYGVKD. CDR3 size: 18 residues. The V segment lost 6 bases and the J segment 2 bases; nucleotides outside the gene matches: 18. As DNA, the CDR3 is TGTGCCATCAGCCACTTACCCGGGACTAGAAATATCCCCTACGAGCAGTACTTC. It translates to CAISHLPGTRNIPYEQYF.

The chain uses TRBV5-1 and TRBJ2-4, with 8 bases that match TRBD2. The CDR3 is 16 amino acids. Germline lookup yields CDR1 SGHRS and CDR2 YFSETQ. The trim removed 0 bases at V and 5 bases at J, leaving 7 bases unmatched. The CDR3 sequence: CASSLGAGGTENIQYF. The CDR3 DNA follows: TGCGCCAGCAGCTTGGGGGCGGGGGGTACCGAAAACATTCAGTACTTC. Combining the CDR3 with reference TRBV5-1 and TRBJ2-4 gives the whole variable domain KAGVTQTPRYLIKTRGQQVTLSCSPISGHRSVSWYQQTPGQGLQFLFEYFSETQRNKGNFPGRFSGRQFSNSRSEMNVSTLELGDSALYLCASSLGAGGTENIQYFGAGTRLSVL.

This chain uses TRBV4-2 with TRBJ2-1; 8 nucleotides line up with TRBD2. CDR3 length equals 18 residues. V trimming: 0 bases; J trimming: 0 bases; junction bases outside the gene matches: 7. Germline CDR1 LGHNA, CDR2 YNFKEQ. CDR3 residues: CASSQDNSGVSSYNEQFF. The CDR3 bases are TGTGCCAGCAGCCAAGACAATAGCGGGGTAAGCTCCTACAATGAGCAGTTCTTC.

This clone was picked up one time. This chain uses TRBV5-1 with TRBJ2-1; 13 positions match TRBD2. This CDR3 contains 20 residues. After removal of 4 bases from V and 0 bases from J, the junction contained 13 bases not matched to a gene. Germline lookup yields CDR1 SGHRS and CDR2 YFSETQ. The CDR3 loop is CASSTPGLAGNSRSYNEQFF. The CDR3 DNA reads TGCGCCAGCAGCACGCCGGGACTAGCGGGGAACTCCCGCTCCTACAATGAGCAGTTCTTC. Supplemented by reference TRBV5-1 and TRBJ2-1, the full variable domain reads KAGVTQTPRYLIKTRGQQVTLSCSPISGHRSVSWYQQTPGQGLQFLFEYFSETQRNKGNFPGRFSGRQFSNSRSEMNVSTLELGDSALYLCASSTPGLAGNSRSYNEQFFGPGTRLTVL.

This clone was found a few times. V usage is TRBV11-2 and J usage is TRBJ1-2, with a weak D call TRBD1 (6 bases). This CDR3 is 13 amino acids long. Trimming shortened V by 0 bases and J by 8 bases, and 10 bases separated the two germline ends. Germline V lookup: CDR1 SGHAT, CDR2 FQNNGV. The CDR3 sequence: CASSLDGGRGYTF. The CDR3 nucleotides read TGTGCCAGCAGCTTAGACGGGGGGCGAGGCTACACCTTC.

The chain combines TRBV18 with TRBJ2-3; no definite D call. Deletions cut 6 bases from V and 2 bases from J, with 18 bases between. The CDR3 runs 16 residues. Germline CDR1 reads KGHSH; CDR2 reads LQKENI. CDR3 DNA: TGTGCCAGCTCGCCCAACCGTTACAGAACCACAGATACGCAGTATTTT. This encodes CASSPNRYRTTDTQYF.

This clone was counted between two and nine times. The rearrangement links TRBV7-8 to TRBJ1-6; TRBD1 might be the D (6 bases). V was trimmed by 10 bases and J by 8 bases, leaving 15 bases between them. From germline, CDR1 is SGHVS and CDR2 FQNEAQ. CDR3 size: 13 residues. DNA of the CDR3: TGTGCCATCTCCTCACAGGGTCATTCACCCCTCCACTTT. It translates to CAISSQGHSPLHF. Variable domain in full (rest from reference TRBV7-8 and TRBJ1-6): GAGVSQSPRYKVAKRGQDVALRCDPISGHVSLFWYQQALGQGPEFLTYFQNEAQLDKSGLPSDRFFAERPEGSVSTLKIQRTQQEDSAVYLCAISSQGHSPLHFGNGTRLTVT.

The chain links TRBV24-1 to TRBJ2-1; D unresolved. Trimming stripped 2 bases from V and 8 bases from J, with 3 bases between. Germline V gene lookup returns CDR1 KGHDR and CDR2 SFDVKD. The CDR3 runs 11 residues. The CDR3 DNA sequence: TGTGCCACCAGTGATTCCTATGAGCAGTTCTTC. Translation gives CATSDSYEQFF.

This chain links TRBV27 with TRBJ1-5; 7 bases agree with TRBD1. Per germline, CDR1 MNHEY and CDR2 SMNVEV (reference sequence). The CDR3 is made up of 16 amino acids. The V segment lost 2 bases and the J segment 2 bases; nucleotides outside the gene matches: 6. CDR3 loop: CASSLSSDRRNQPQHF. CDR3 nucleotides: TGTGCCAGCAGTTTAAGTTCGGACAGGCGCAATCAGCCCCAGCATTTT.

V usage is TRBV6-5 and J usage is TRBJ2-1; 8 nucleotides align to TRBD1. Germline-derived CDR1 and CDR2 are MNHEY and SVGAGI. V trimming: 0 bases; J trimming: 4 bases; junction bases outside the gene matches: 2. The CDR3 extends over 15 amino acids. The CDR3 protein is CASSYSDRAYNEQFF. As DNA, the CDR3 is TGTGCCAGCAGTTACTCGGACAGGGCGTACAATGAGCAGTTCTTC.

The V call is TRBV7-6, the J call TRBJ1-3; D perhaps matches TRBD1 (6 bases). V was shortened by 1 base and J by 0 bases, with 7 bases between the two germline ends. The CDR3 runs 15 residues. The V gene's germline CDR1 is SGHVS and CDR2 FNYEAQ. The DNA of the CDR3 is TGTGCCAGCAGCTTAGAACAGGGCTCTGGAAACACCATATATTTT. Translating gives CASSLEQGSGNTIYF.

V and J are TRBV24-1 and TRBJ1-2; weak D call: TRBD1 (5 bases). Germline V gene lookup returns CDR1 KGHDR and CDR2 SFDVKD. The V and J ends lost 7 bases and 1 base respectively, with 12 bases between them. CDR3 length: 14 residues. This CDR3 is CATRPTASNYGYTF. DNA of the CDR3: TGTGCCACCAGGCCGACAGCGAGTAACTATGGCTACACCTTC.